This T cell receptor (beta chain) appears in the sequencing data of a study of T cell changes during pregnancy in multiple sclerosis. The CDR3 runs to 16 residues. Germline CDR1 reads SGHVS; CDR2 reads FQNEAQ. Trimming stripped 1 base from V and 6 bases from J, with 16 bases between. Using immunoSEQ multiplex PCR, the repertoire was profiled, and TCRdb retains in-frame clones only, with some absent. The sample consists of approximately 44,000 clones, 85% to 95% of them appearing once. The source material was CD4+ T cells from peripheral blood mononuclear cells, sampled in the third trimester of pregnancy. The chain uses TRBV7-8 and TRBJ2-1; a possible D gene is TRBD1 (6 bases). The receptor was isolated from a female donor with multiple sclerosis, enrolled in a pregnancy study. The CDR3 DNA sequence: TGTGCCAGCAGCTTAGAAGGGGGTACCGGGTCCAATGAGCAGTTCTTC. Its protein product is CASSLEGGTGSNEQFF.